The TCR beta chain described here comes from a study of blood T cell repertoires in COVID-19 (TCRdb year 2020). Background for the entire study: Samples from collaborators originated in the United States, Italy and Spain and spanned both the acute and convalescent phases of COVID-19. The prospective study material was composed of cDNA or gDNA derived from T cells, B-cell-depleted T cells, or PBMCs. The dataset comprised deeply sampled blood TCRbeta repertoires from subjects exposed to, actively infected with, or recovered from COVID-19. The repertoires were released in a freely available public database meant as a resource for research on the immune response to SARS-CoV-2. The samples were drawn from two sources: the first 160 participants of the ongoing ImmuneRACE study, and approximately 1,300 subjects contributed by 6 global collaborators. The sample metadata nearly always contained a de-identified subject ID, COVID-19 status, age in years and sex. Where available, HLA class I and class II types were taken from metadata supplied by the sample provider and were not determined by assay-based typing.

V is pared back by 0 bases and J by 9 bases, with 9 bases lying between the germline termini. As encoded in the germline V gene, CDR1 is SGHRS while CDR2 is YFSETQ. The CDR3 starts with the cysteine, ends with the phenylalanine, and has 12 residues. Only CDR3 DNA is held: 36 bases, read in frame from base 1. What the authors observed across the whole study: The quantity of clinical and demographic metadata differed by source and by participant and was supplied without curation.

The immunoSEQ Assay, a bias-controlled multiplex PCR, was used to amplify TCRbeta CDR3 regions from genomic DNA. The authors' pipeline ran thus. Nucleated cell counts per sample were estimated from amplification of reference gene primers within the assay. To quantify the absolute abundance of each unique TCRbeta CDR3 rearrangement, sequence reads were collapsed and filtered. For each sample, productive Simpson clonality was calculated as the square root of Simpson's diversity index across productive rearrangements. TCRdb took this table from immuneACCESS and kept in-frame rearrangements with V and J called. Such tables lack part of the clones; where checked against another copy, unresolved V genes explain under half of the gap, and the rest is unexplained. The DNA was the basis for D and trimming; V, J and clone size are from that table. For this sample there are about 210,000 clones; approximately 80% appear just once. The top ten constitute 7.8% of the sample.

In Seattle, one collaborating source enrolled patients while the infection was active and tracked those patients longitudinally over the course of disease. Whole blood was collected in K2EDTA tubes by collaborating institutions according to the institutions' own protocols. For TCRbeta analysis, collaborators shipped samples in one of three forms: frozen whole blood, isolated PBMCs, or DNA extracted from either of those sample types. About this clone itself: It has no known antigen specificity. No per-base quality is available; no much larger clone lies one base away.

The chain was built from TRBV5-1 and TRBJ1-2; TRBD1 is a weak D gene call, 5 bases matching. The TCR was taken from a woman older than 75 with COVID-19, enrolled during active disease. Sequencing input: peripheral blood. The CDR3 has the sequence CASSLEAGSYTF. Here is the DNA: TGCGCCAGCAGCTTGGAGGCAGGGAGCTACACCTTC.